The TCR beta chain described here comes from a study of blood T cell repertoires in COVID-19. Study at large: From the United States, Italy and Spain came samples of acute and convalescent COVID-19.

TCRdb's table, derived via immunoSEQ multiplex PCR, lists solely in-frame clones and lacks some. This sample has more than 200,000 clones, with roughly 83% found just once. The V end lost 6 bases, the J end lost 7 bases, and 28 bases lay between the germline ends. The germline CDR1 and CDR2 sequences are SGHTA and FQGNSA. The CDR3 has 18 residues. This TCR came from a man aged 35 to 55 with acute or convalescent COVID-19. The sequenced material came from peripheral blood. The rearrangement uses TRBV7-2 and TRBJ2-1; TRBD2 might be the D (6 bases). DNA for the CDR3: TGTGCCAGCAGGGGCTCAGTCGCAGGGTGGAGGAGGGTGAATGAGCAGTTCTTC. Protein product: CASRGSVAGWRRVNEQFF.